Following are 23 T cell receptor beta chains from one sample sequenced in a study of blood T cell repertoires in COVID-19. TCRdb's copy holds only in-frame clones and misses some; the assay was immunoSEQ multiplex PCR. This table has about 190,000 clones, under 85% appearing once. The specimen sequenced was peripheral blood. All receptors come from a woman between 40 and 55 years old with acute or convalescent COVID-19.

DNA for the CDR3: TGTGCCAGCAGCTCAGGGTCGACAAAGAACACTGAAGCTTTCTTT. This encodes CASSSGSTKNTEAFF. The chain uses TRBV7-9 and TRBJ1-1; tentatively, D is TRBD1 (5 bases). CDR3 length: 15 residues. Per germline, CDR1 SEHNR and CDR2 FQNEAQ (reference sequence). V lost 4 bases and J 1 base, leaving 13 bases between the germline ends.

The V call is TRBV19, the J call TRBJ2-2; D possibly corresponds to TRBD2 (5 bases). V lost 5 bases to trimming and J lost 1 base, with 8 bases between them. CDR3 size: 14 residues. Germline V gene data show CDR1 as LNHDA and CDR2 as SQIVND (reference sequence). The CDR3 coding sequence is TGTGCCAGTAGTTGGCGGGTGAACACCGGGGAGCTGTTTTTT. This codes for CASSWRVNTGELFF.

The chain is built from TRBV10-3 and TRBJ2-1, with 7 bases fitting TRBD1. After removal of 10 bases from V and 6 bases from J, the junction contained 6 bases not matched to a gene. The CDR3 runs 12 residues. Germline assignment: CDR1 ENHRY and CDR2 SYGVKD. The CDR3 spells CATGGQINEQFF. CDR3 nucleotides: TGTGCCACAGGGGGACAGATCAATGAGCAGTTCTTC.

This clone occurred once. This chain connects TRBV30 to TRBJ1-1; 8 bases are shared with TRBD1. CDR1 is GTSNPN, CDR2 SVGIG, per germline (reference sequence). V lost 7 bases to trimming and J lost 4 bases; unmatched junction nucleotides: 11. This CDR3 comprises 14 residues. CDR3 sequence: CAYSPKTGVTEAFF. CDR3 sequence (DNA): TGTGCCTATAGCCCTAAGACAGGGGTCACTGAAGCTTTCTTT.

The genes are TRBV12-3 or TRBV12-4 and TRBJ2-7; no definite D call. The CDR3 has 13 amino acids. The ends were cut back, 4 bases at V and 2 bases at J, with 9 bases in the middle. The CDR3 is CASSWHAAYEQYF. The CDR3 bases are TGTGCCAGCAGTTGGCACGCCGCCTACGAGCAGTACTTC.

In this sample, this clone turned up many times. This chain connects TRBV23-1 to TRBJ1-3; D not certain. TRBV23-1 is an ORF, and what it does is uncertain. The CDR3 extends over 14 amino acids. The V end was cut by 3 bases, the J end by 0 bases, with 6 bases between. CDR3 sequence reads: CASSHEFSGNTIYF. CDR3 DNA: TGCGCCAGCAGTCATGAGTTCTCTGGAAACACCATATATTTT.

The rearrangement links TRBV28 to TRBJ1-1; D unresolved. V was cut by 7 bases and J by 6 bases, with 6 bases left in between. The CDR3 has 10 amino acids. Per the germline V gene, CDR1 is MDHEN and CDR2 is SYDVKM. The CDR3 DNA is TGTGCCAGCAAGAGGGCTGAAGCTTTCTTT. Residues: CASKRAEAFF.

This clone was observed a handful of times. The chain carries TRBV2 and TRBJ1-3, with D uncertain. Trimming shortened V by 5 bases and J by 1 base, and 6 bases separated the two germline ends. The CDR3 totals 13 residues. Germline-derived CDR1 and CDR2 are SNHLY and FYNNEI. CDR3 loop: CASSLESGNTIYF. The CDR3 DNA follows: TGTGCCAGCAGTCTAGAGTCTGGAAACACCATATATTTT.

The rearrangement links TRBV10-3 to TRBJ1-1; TRBD1 matches 9 bases. The germline V gene encodes CDR1 ENHRY and CDR2 SYGVKD. The CDR3 runs to 13 residues. V lost 11 bases, J lost 3 bases, and 7 bases stayed unmatched. The CDR3 region has the DNA TGTGCCGTGAGGACAGGGGTTGACACTGAAGCTTTCTTT. Protein sequence: CAVRTGVDTEAFF.

This clone occurred once. The chain combines TRBV6-2 or TRBV6-3 with TRBJ2-5; D perhaps matches TRBD2 (6 bases). Trimming took off 2 bases at V and 5 bases at J, with 18 bases between the two ends. Germline V lookup: CDR1 MNHEY, CDR2 SVGEGT. There are 16 residues in the CDR3. This CDR3 is CASSYHRDSLGETQYF. The CDR3 nucleotides are TGTGCCAGCAGTTACCATAGGGACTCGCTGGGGGAGACCCAGTACTTC.

This chain uses TRBV7-6 with TRBJ1-4, with D possibly TRBD1 on 5 matching bases. CDR1 is SGHVS, CDR2 FNYEAQ, per germline. V was shortened by 1 base and J by 1 base, with 10 bases between the two germline ends. This CDR3 spans 16 amino acids. DNA of the CDR3: TGTGCCAGCAGCTTAGGGGGCATCTTAACTAATGAAAAACTGTTTTTT. Protein sequence: CASSLGGILTNEKLFF.

Only a few counts were recorded for this clone. The rearrangement joins TRBV7-2 to TRBJ1-1; D is perhaps TRBD1 (5 bases). Trimming pared 5 bases from V and 4 bases from J, leaving 14 bases between. The V gene's germline CDR1 is SGHTA and CDR2 FQGNSA. This CDR3 spans 14 amino acids. CDR3 coding DNA: TGTGCCAGCAGCATCCCAGGGATTCTCACTGAAGCTTTCTTT. It is translated as CASSIPGILTEAFF.

CDR3 nucleotide sequence: TGTGCCACCAGTGGACAGGGGACTAATGAAAAACTGTTTTTT. Residues: CATSGQGTNEKLFF. The chain recombines TRBV24-1 with TRBJ1-4; 8 bases line up with TRBD1. The CDR3 spans 14 residues. Germline V gene sequence: CDR1 KGHDR, CDR2 SFDVKD. Trimming cost V 5 bases and J 2 bases; bases outside gene matches: 0.

The chain recombines TRBV5-4 with TRBJ1-2; no firm D call. There are 13 residues in the CDR3. Germline V lookup: CDR1 SGHNT, CDR2 YYREEE (reference sequence). V was pared by 4 bases and J by 4 bases, with 11 bases between. In DNA, the CDR3 is TGTGCCAGCAGCCCCCTGGCCTCCTATGGCTACACCTTC. Protein: CASSPLASYGYTF.

This rearrangement joins TRBV28 to TRBJ2-7, with a possible D match to TRBD1 (5 bases). CDR1 and CDR2 from the germline V gene are MDHEN and SYDVKM. The CDR3 is made up of 14 amino acids. The germline V and J ends were trimmed by 2 bases and 4 bases, with 12 bases remaining between them. The CDR3 sequence is CASSLGRAPYEQYF. CDR3 coding DNA: TGTGCCAGCAGTTTAGGCAGGGCACCATACGAGCAGTACTTC.

This chain uses TRBV11-3 with TRBJ2-1; D not resolved. Per the germline V gene, CDR1 is SGHNT and CDR2 is YENEEA. The CDR3 consists of 15 residues. Between the trimmed V and J ends, which lost 1 base and 1 base, there was a span of 8 bases. The CDR3: CASSLGRRSYNEQFF. CDR3 nucleotides: TGTGCCAGCAGCTTAGGACGGCGGTCCTACAATGAGCAGTTCTTC. The entire variable domain, with the rest obtained from reference TRBV11-3 and TRBJ2-1, is as follows: EAGVVQSPRYKIIEKKQPVAFWCNPISGHNTLYWYLQNLGQGPELLIRYENEEAVDDSQLPKDRFSAERLKGVDSTLKIQPAELGDSAVYLCASSLGRRSYNEQFFGPGTRLTVL.

CDR3 sequence reads: CASSAQTSGGTWAQYF. For the CDR3, the DNA is TGTGCCAGCAGTGCCCAAACTAGCGGGGGGACCTGGGCCCAGTACTTC. The V call is TRBV6-4, the J call TRBJ2-5; 12 bases match TRBD2. From germline, CDR1 is MRHNA and CDR2 SNTAGT. CDR3 length: 16 residues. J gave up 9 bases and V 4 bases, and 12 bases lay outside the gene matches.

The chain links TRBV7-8 to TRBJ1-3, with D unclear. Germline loops: CDR1 SGHVS, CDR2 FQNEAQ. V lost 1 base to trimming and J lost 3 bases, with 4 bases between them. This CDR3 region has 13 residues. The CDR3 loop reads CASSLELGNTIYF. The CDR3, as DNA: TGTGCCAGCAGCTTAGAACTTGGAAACACCATATATTTT.

The chain uses TRBV10-1 and TRBJ1-6; TRBD1 might be the D (6 bases). The CDR3 runs 14 residues. V dropped 3 bases and J dropped 11 bases, with 14 bases sitting between them. CDR1 and CDR2 (germline): WNHNN, SYGVQD (reference sequence). The CDR3 DNA reads TGCGCCAGCAGTGAATCCAGGGGAGCGGCACCCCTCCACTTT. Encoded protein: CASSESRGAAPLHF.

The rearrangement uses TRBV5-1 and TRBJ2-3; weak D call: TRBD2 (6 bases). V lost 7 bases to trimming and J lost 2 bases, with 11 bases between them. This CDR3 has 13 amino acids. Germline CDR1 is SGHRS and CDR2 is YFSETQ. In nucleotides, the CDR3 is TGCGCCAGCCGGGGGAGAGACACAGATACGCAGTATTTT. Encoded protein: CASRGRDTDTQYF.

The gene calls are TRBV30 and TRBJ1-2; D gene ambiguous. V lost 5 bases to trimming and J lost 8 bases, with 12 bases between them. The germline CDR1 and CDR2 sequences are GTSNPN and SVGIG (reference sequence). The CDR3 totals 11 residues. CDR3 amino acids: CAWSSLGGYTF. In DNA, the CDR3 is TGTGCCTGGTCAAGTCTTGGCGGCTACACCTTC.

This sequence joins TRBV19 and TRBJ1-5, with no clear D. From germline, CDR1 is LNHDA and CDR2 SQIVND (reference sequence). V lost 10 bases and J 6 bases, leaving 13 bases between the germline ends. The CDR3 has 12 amino acids. This chain's CDR3 is CATGSYGQPQHF. The CDR3 nucleotides read TGTGCCACCGGGAGCTATGGTCAGCCCCAGCATTTT.

The rearrangement joins TRBV5-4 to TRBJ2-5, with 7 bases lining up with TRBD2. Looked up from germline, CDR1 is SGHNT and CDR2 is YYREEE (reference sequence). J lost 5 bases, V lost 0 bases, and 4 bases had no gene match. The CDR3 length is 14 residues. The CDR3 DNA sequence: TGTGCCAGCAGCTTGGCCCTGCGGGGGGAGACCCAGTACTTC. This translates into CASSLALRGETQYF.